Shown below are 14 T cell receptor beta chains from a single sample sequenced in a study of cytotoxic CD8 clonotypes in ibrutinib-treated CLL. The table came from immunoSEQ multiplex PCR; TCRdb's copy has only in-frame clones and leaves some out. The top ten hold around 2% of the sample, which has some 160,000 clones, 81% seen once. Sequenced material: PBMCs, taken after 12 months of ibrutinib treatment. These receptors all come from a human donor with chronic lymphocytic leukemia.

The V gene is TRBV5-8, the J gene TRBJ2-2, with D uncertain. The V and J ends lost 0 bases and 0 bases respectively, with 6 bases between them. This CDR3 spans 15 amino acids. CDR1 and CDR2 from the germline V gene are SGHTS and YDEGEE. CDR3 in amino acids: CASSLGTTNTGELFF. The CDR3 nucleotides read TGTGCCAGCAGCTTGGGAACGACGAACACCGGGGAGCTGTTTTTT.

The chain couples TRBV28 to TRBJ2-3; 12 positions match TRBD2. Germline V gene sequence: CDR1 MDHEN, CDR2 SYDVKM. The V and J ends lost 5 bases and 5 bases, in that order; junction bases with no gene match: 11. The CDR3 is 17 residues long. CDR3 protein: CASSRTSGEGSGDTQYF. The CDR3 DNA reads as TGTGCCAGCAGTCGGACTAGCGGGGAGGGGAGTGGAGATACGCAGTATTTT.

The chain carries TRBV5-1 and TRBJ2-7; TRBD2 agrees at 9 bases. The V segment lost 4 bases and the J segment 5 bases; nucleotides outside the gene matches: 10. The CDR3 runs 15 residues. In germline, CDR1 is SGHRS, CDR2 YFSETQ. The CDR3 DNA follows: TGCGCCAGCAGCCCGGGGGGACTAGCTCAACACGAGCAGTACTTC. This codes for CASSPGGLAQHEQYF.

Here the CDR3 reads CASSLLTEGYTF. Written as DNA, the CDR3 is TGTGCCAGCAGCTTACTAACGGAGGGCTACACCTTC. V is TRBV7-2 and J is TRBJ1-2; D is ambiguous. Germline V gene data show CDR1 as SGHTA and CDR2 as FQGNSA. The V and J ends lost 2 bases and 8 bases respectively, with 9 bases between them. The CDR3 covers 12 residues.

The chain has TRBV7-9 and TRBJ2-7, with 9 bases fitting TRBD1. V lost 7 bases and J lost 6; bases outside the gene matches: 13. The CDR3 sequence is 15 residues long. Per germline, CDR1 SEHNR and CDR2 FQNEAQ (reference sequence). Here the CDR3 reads CASTSQGQGRGEQYF. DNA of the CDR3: TGTGCCAGCACCAGTCAGGGACAGGGAAGAGGCGAGCAGTACTTC.

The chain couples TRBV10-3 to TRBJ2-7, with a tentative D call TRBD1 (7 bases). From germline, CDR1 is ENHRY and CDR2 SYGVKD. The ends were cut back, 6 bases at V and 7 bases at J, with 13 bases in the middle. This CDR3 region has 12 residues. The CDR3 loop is CAIRFQGGEQYF. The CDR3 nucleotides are TGTGCCATCAGGTTCCAGGGGGGTGAGCAGTACTTC.

CDR3 loop: CASSPDTGGGNQPQHF. DNA for the CDR3: TGCGCCAGCAGCCCGGATACAGGGGGAGGCAATCAGCCCCAGCATTTT. This chain links TRBV5-1 with TRBJ1-5; 8 nucleotides agree with TRBD1. The trim removed 4 bases at V and 2 bases at J, leaving 8 bases unmatched. This CDR3 comprises 16 residues. In germline, CDR1 is SGHRS, CDR2 YFSETQ.

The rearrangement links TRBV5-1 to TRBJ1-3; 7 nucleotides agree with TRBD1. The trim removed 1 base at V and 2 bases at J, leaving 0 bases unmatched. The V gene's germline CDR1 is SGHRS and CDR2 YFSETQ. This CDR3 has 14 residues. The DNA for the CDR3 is TGCGCCAGCAGCTTGACAGGGGCTGGAAACACCATATATTTT. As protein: CASSLTGAGNTIYF.

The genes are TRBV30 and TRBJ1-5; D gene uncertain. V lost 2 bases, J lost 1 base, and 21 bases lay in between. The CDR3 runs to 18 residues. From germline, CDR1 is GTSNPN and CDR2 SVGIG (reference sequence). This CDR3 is CAWSLRIGPMASNQPQHF. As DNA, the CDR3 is TGTGCCTGGAGTCTGCGAATCGGCCCCATGGCGAGCAATCAGCCCCAGCATTTT.

CDR3 sequence: CASSLNPTDRGSWEQFF. Here the CDR3 DNA reads TGTGCCAGCAGTTTAAACCCCACTGACAGGGGAAGTTGGGAGCAGTTCTTC. The chain couples TRBV28 to TRBJ2-1; 8 bases line up with TRBD1. After removal of 2 bases from V and 10 bases from J, the junction contained 16 bases not matched to a gene. This CDR3 spans 17 amino acids. Germline CDR1 is MDHEN and CDR2 is SYDVKM.

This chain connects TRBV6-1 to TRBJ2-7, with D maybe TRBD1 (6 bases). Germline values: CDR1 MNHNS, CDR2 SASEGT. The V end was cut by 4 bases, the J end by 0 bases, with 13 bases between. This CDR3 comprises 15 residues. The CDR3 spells CASSAGQQNSYEQYF. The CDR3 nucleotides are TGTGCCAGCAGTGCTGGACAGCAGAACTCCTACGAGCAGTACTTC.

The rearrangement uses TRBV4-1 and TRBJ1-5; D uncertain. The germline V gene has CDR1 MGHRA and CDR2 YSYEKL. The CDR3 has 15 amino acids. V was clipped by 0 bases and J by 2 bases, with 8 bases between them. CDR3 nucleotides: TGCGCCAGCAGCCAAGATAACCTGGGCAATCAGCCCCAGCATTTT. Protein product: CASSQDNLGNQPQHF.

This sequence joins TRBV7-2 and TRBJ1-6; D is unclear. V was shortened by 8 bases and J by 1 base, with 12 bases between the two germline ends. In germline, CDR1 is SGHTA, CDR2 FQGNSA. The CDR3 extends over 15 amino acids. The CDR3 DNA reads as TGTGCCAGCGGACCCTCGTGGTCCTATAATTCACCCCTCCACTTT. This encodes CASGPSWSYNSPLHF.

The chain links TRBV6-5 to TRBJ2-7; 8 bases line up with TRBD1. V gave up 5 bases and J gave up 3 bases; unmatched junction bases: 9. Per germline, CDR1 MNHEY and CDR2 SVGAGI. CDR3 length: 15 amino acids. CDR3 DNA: TGTGCCAGCAGTCCCGGACAGGGCTTGATCTACGAGCAGTACTTC. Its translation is CASSPGQGLIYEQYF.